The rows below give T cell receptor beta chains drawn from one sample of a study of blood T cell repertoires in COVID-19. The method was immunoSEQ multiplex PCR; TCRdb's version includes in-frame clones alone and lacks a portion of them. Seen here are roughly 250,000 clones, around nine tenths observed once, and the top ten hold 1.5% to 2%. Sequenced: PBMCs or T cells enriched from blood (not recorded which). The receptors were gathered from a woman between 50 and 59 years old who had recovered from COVID-19. The conserved cysteine and the conserved F or W are not part of the CDR3 here. The D gene is left open where the match is weak.

d_gene: .; j_gene: TRBJ2-7; v_gene: TRBV6-5; len: 10; CDR3aa: ASSGGSYEQY
d_gene: .; j_gene: TRBJ2-3; v_gene: TRBV7-9; len: 13; CDR3aa: ASSLSWLVTDTQY
d_gene: .; j_gene: TRBJ1-1; v_gene: TRBV18; len: 12; CDR3aa: ASSPGRFNTEAF
d_gene: TRBD2; j_gene: TRBJ2-1; v_gene: TRBV28; len: 13; CDR3aa: ASSLLAGEFNEQF
d_gene: .; j_gene: TRBJ2-3; v_gene: TRBV28; len: 11; CDR3aa: ASSHGPGDTQY
d_gene: .; j_gene: TRBJ1-1; v_gene: TRBV15; len: 13; CDR3aa: ATSRMGGTGTEAF
d_gene: TRBD2; j_gene: TRBJ2-2; v_gene: TRBV11-2; len: 13; CDR3aa: ASSFLAGAGGELF
d_gene: .; j_gene: TRBJ1-4; v_gene: TRBV5-1; len: 13; CDR3aa: ASSLEGAWDEKLF
d_gene: TRBD1; j_gene: TRBJ1-1; v_gene: TRBV6-6; len: 11; CDR3aa: ASRQGAATEAF
d_gene: .; j_gene: TRBJ1-5; v_gene: TRBV28; len: 13; CDR3aa: ASTPRPSGDQPQH
d_gene: TRBD1; j_gene: TRBJ2-4; v_gene: TRBV4-1; len: 12; CDR3aa: ASSRDRAVNIQY
d_gene: TRBD2; j_gene: TRBJ2-5; v_gene: TRBV4-3; len: 13; CDR3aa: ASSRLSGNQETQY
d_gene: TRBD1; j_gene: TRBJ1-1; v_gene: TRBV5-4; len: 15; CDR3aa: ASSLKEGARFNTEAF
d_gene: TRBD1; j_gene: TRBJ2-7; v_gene: TRBV6-5; len: 12; CDR3aa: ASRMGQGTYEQY
d_gene: .; j_gene: TRBJ1-4; v_gene: TRBV7-9; len: 12; CDR3aa: ASSLTETNEKLF
d_gene: TRBD1; j_gene: TRBJ2-7; v_gene: TRBV29-1; len: 11; CDR3aa: SVVRDRGLEQY
d_gene: .; j_gene: TRBJ2-1; v_gene: TRBV12-3/TRBV12-4; len: 11; CDR3aa: ASSNTPTNEQF
d_gene: TRBD1; j_gene: TRBJ1-2; v_gene: TRBV4-1; len: 12; CDR3aa: ASSQRTGEEGYT
d_gene: TRBD2; j_gene: TRBJ2-1; v_gene: TRBV27; len: 11; CDR3aa: ASGSSGGHEQF
d_gene: TRBD1; j_gene: TRBJ2-5; v_gene: TRBV11-2; len: 13; CDR3aa: ASSLGQKNQETQY
d_gene: TRBD2; j_gene: TRBJ2-7; v_gene: TRBV3-1/TRBV3-2; len: 12; CDR3aa: ASSQDVSGRAQY
d_gene: .; j_gene: TRBJ2-3; v_gene: TRBV6-2/TRBV6-3; len: 13; CDR3aa: ASSFLGSKADTQY
d_gene: TRBD1; j_gene: TRBJ2-7; v_gene: TRBV14; len: 13; CDR3aa: ASSLLGQGAYEQY
d_gene: .; j_gene: TRBJ2-5; v_gene: TRBV2; len: 13; CDR3aa: ASSPTSDRGETQY
d_gene: TRBD2; j_gene: TRBJ2-7; v_gene: TRBV27; len: 13; CDR3aa: ASSELAGGTYEQY
d_gene: .; j_gene: TRBJ1-2; v_gene: TRBV12-5; len: 10; CDR3aa: ASAAANYGYT
d_gene: TRBD2; j_gene: TRBJ2-7; v_gene: TRBV18; len: 15; CDR3aa: ASSPLPSSGGAYEQY
d_gene: .; j_gene: TRBJ1-6; v_gene: TRBV7-2; len: 13; CDR3aa: ASSHVHSSNSPLH
d_gene: .; j_gene: TRBJ1-3; v_gene: TRBV5-6; len: 10; CDR3aa: ASSLTGNTIY
d_gene: .; j_gene: TRBJ2-2; v_gene: TRBV3-1/TRBV3-2; len: 11; CDR3aa: ATLRGNTGELF
d_gene: TRBD2; j_gene: TRBJ2-6; v_gene: TRBV9; len: 16; CDR3aa: ASSSHLAGNSGANVLT
d_gene: .; j_gene: TRBJ2-3; v_gene: TRBV29-1; len: 10; CDR3aa: SVWQGSDTQY
d_gene: TRBD1; j_gene: TRBJ2-7; v_gene: TRBV19; len: 15; CDR3aa: ASSILDVRDRTYEQY
d_gene: TRBD1; j_gene: TRBJ2-2; v_gene: TRBV19; len: 14; CDR3aa: ASSDRDRGPTGELF
d_gene: .; j_gene: TRBJ2-3; v_gene: TRBV11-1; len: 9; CDR3aa: ASSLLDTQY
d_gene: TRBD2; j_gene: TRBJ2-1; v_gene: TRBV2; len: 14; CDR3aa: ASSEVLTSGNNEQF
d_gene: TRBD2; j_gene: TRBJ2-1; v_gene: TRBV29-1; len: 11; CDR3aa: SAGLAGVGEQF
d_gene: .; j_gene: TRBJ2-2; v_gene: TRBV18; len: 10; CDR3aa: ASSVLNGELF
d_gene: TRBD2; j_gene: TRBJ2-1; v_gene: TRBV6-5; len: 12; CDR3aa: ASIGAGAYNEQF
d_gene: TRBD2; j_gene: TRBJ2-3; v_gene: TRBV14; len: 14; CDR3aa: ASSQVAGVGTDTQY
d_gene: .; j_gene: TRBJ2-2; v_gene: TRBV19; len: 15; CDR3aa: ASSIVSGLLHTGELF
d_gene: .; j_gene: TRBJ2-3; v_gene: TRBV5-6; len: 14; CDR3aa: ASSLGRGGSTDTQY
d_gene: .; j_gene: TRBJ2-5; v_gene: TRBV18; len: 11; CDR3aa: ASSPAREETQY
d_gene: .; j_gene: TRBJ2-5; v_gene: TRBV19; len: 11; CDR3aa: ASSPKGGETQY
d_gene: TRBD2; j_gene: TRBJ2-1; v_gene: TRBV23-1; len: 12; CDR3aa: ATPSGTLYNEQF
d_gene: TRBD1; j_gene: TRBJ1-1; v_gene: TRBV6-5; len: 13; CDR3aa: ASSPSGQPNTEAF
d_gene: .; j_gene: TRBJ2-3; v_gene: TRBV10-3; len: 14; CDR3aa: AISEVQRAGTDTQY
d_gene: TRBD2; j_gene: TRBJ2-7; v_gene: TRBV18; len: 12; CDR3aa: ASSEGGSTYEQY
d_gene: TRBD1; j_gene: TRBJ2-1; v_gene: TRBV10-3; len: 12; CDR3aa: AISPGQGDNEQF
d_gene: TRBD2; j_gene: TRBJ2-3; v_gene: TRBV9; len: 18; CDR3aa: ASSVASWTSGSTSTDTQY
d_gene: .; j_gene: TRBJ2-1; v_gene: TRBV6-1; len: 13; CDR3aa: ASSEAGGTYNEQF
d_gene: .; j_gene: TRBJ2-3; v_gene: TRBV5-4; len: 13; CDR3aa: ASSHQSGSTDTQY
d_gene: TRBD2; j_gene: TRBJ2-5; v_gene: TRBV28; len: 13; CDR3aa: ASSRGLAGGETQY
d_gene: TRBD1; j_gene: TRBJ2-2; v_gene: TRBV6-5; len: 13; CDR3aa: ASNPETGDTGELF
d_gene: TRBD1; j_gene: TRBJ2-2; v_gene: TRBV4-1; len: 13; CDR3aa: ASSRGQGGTGELF
d_gene: TRBD1; j_gene: TRBJ1-1; v_gene: TRBV24-1; len: 12; CDR3aa: ATRGGQVRLEAF
d_gene: .; j_gene: TRBJ2-3; v_gene: TRBV7-3; len: 12; CDR3aa: ASSLMAERDTQY
d_gene: .; j_gene: TRBJ1-5; v_gene: TRBV28; len: 13; CDR3aa: ASRIGGVGNQPQH
d_gene: .; j_gene: TRBJ1-1; v_gene: TRBV2; len: 8; CDR3aa: ASSTVFAF